Each of the 31 T cell receptor beta chains below was sequenced from the same sample in a study of CD8 T cells in Susac syndrome. The RNA, about 0.5 to 1 ug, was put through reverse transcription using random hexamers. TCRdb processed the immunoSEQ multiplex PCR reads anew with MiXCR; each CDR3 protein has one entry. The table lists just over 150,000 distinct CDR3 sequences, just under 97% of them singletons, with roughly 0.16% in the top ten. Sequenced: CD8+ T cells from PBMCs. The receptor source for this set is a human donor with multiple sclerosis.

The chain has TRBV7-9 and TRBJ2-7, with unresolved D. The CDR3 contains 13 residues. From germline, CDR1 is SEHNR and CDR2 FQNEAQ (reference sequence). The ends were cut back, 5 bases at V and 2 bases at J, with 10 bases in the middle. The CDR3 here is CASSPARAYEQYF. The CDR3, as DNA: TGTGCCAGCAGCCCCGCGAGAGCCTACGAGCAGTACTTC.

This rearrangement joins TRBV5-6 to TRBJ2-7, with 8 bases matching TRBD1. The CDR3 runs 15 residues. J was trimmed by 3 bases and V by 3 bases; bases with no gene match: 8. Germline-derived CDR1 and CDR2 are SGHDT and YYEEEE. CDR3 sequence (DNA): TGTGCCAGCAGCTCACCGGGACAGGTCGTCTACGAGCAGTACTTC. Translated: CASSSPGQVVYEQYF.

V gene TRBV20-1 combines with J gene TRBJ1-5, with D possibly TRBD1 on 6 matching bases. Germline CDR1 is DFQATT and CDR2 is SNEGSKA (reference sequence). V lost 0 bases and J 0 bases, leaving 9 bases between the germline ends. CDR3 size: 15 residues. CDR3 amino acids: CSARETGFSNQPQHF. The CDR3 nucleotides read TGCAGTGCTAGAGAGACAGGTTTTAGCAATCAGCCCCAGCATTTT.

The chain links TRBV7-9 to TRBJ1-2; unclear D gene. The CDR3 is 11 amino acids. V was pared by 8 bases and J by 2 bases, with 6 bases between. The germline gives CDR1 SEHNR, CDR2 FQNEAQ (reference sequence). The chain's CDR3 is CASGSNYGYTF. The CDR3 coding sequence is TGTGCCAGCGGGTCGAACTATGGCTACACCTTC.

The chain combines TRBV20-1 with TRBJ1-2; TRBD1 agrees at 7 bases. The V gene's germline CDR1 is DFQATT and CDR2 SNEGSKA (reference sequence). The ends lost 6 bases at V and 4 bases at J; junction bases unmatched: 5. The CDR3 is made up of 12 amino acids. CDR3 coding DNA: TGCAGTGCCCCGACAGGGAGCTATGGCTACACCTTC. Amino acid sequence: CSAPTGSYGYTF.

The chain is built from TRBV7-9 and TRBJ1-2; D is possibly TRBD1 (5 bases). V gave up 0 bases and J gave up 4 bases, with 21 bases separating them. In germline, CDR1 is SEHNR, CDR2 FQNEAQ (reference sequence). There are 18 residues in the CDR3. The CDR3 bases are TGTGCCAGCAGCTTAGCGCCCCATCGGGGGGAGGCCCTCTATGGCTACACCTTC. It codes for CASSLAPHRGEALYGYTF.

The CDR3 here is CASSETSGGLGYTF. The CDR3 coding sequence is TGTGCCAGCAGTGAAACGTCAGGGGGCCTTGGCTACACCTTC. This sequence joins TRBV2 and TRBJ1-2; 8 bases line up with TRBD1. Germline V gene sequence: CDR1 SNHLY, CDR2 FYNNEI. The CDR3 spans 14 residues. The trim removed 2 bases at V and 7 bases at J, leaving 6 bases unmatched.

The chain couples TRBV9 to TRBJ2-6; possibly TRBD1 or TRBD2 for D (5 bases each). Trimming stripped 0 bases from V and 10 bases from J, with 14 bases between. Germline assignment: CDR1 SGDLS and CDR2 YYNGEE. This CDR3 spans 15 amino acids. In DNA, the CDR3 is TGTGCCAGCAGCGTAGTAGGTGGGGGTGCGAACGTCCTGACTTTC. Protein sequence: CASSVVGGGANVLTF.

The rearrangement uses TRBV29-1 and TRBJ1-4, with D unclear. V was trimmed by 5 bases and J by 12 bases, leaving 16 bases between them. The CDR3 runs 12 residues. Germline CDR1 is SQVTM and CDR2 is ANQGSEA. CDR3 amino acids: CSVQVGSRELFF. The CDR3 DNA sequence: TGCAGCGTTCAGGTCGGCAGTCGGGAACTGTTTTTT.

This sequence joins TRBV27 and TRBJ2-1, with 8 nucleotides matching TRBD2. The germline CDR1 and CDR2 sequences are MNHEY and SMNVEV (reference sequence). This CDR3 spans 16 amino acids. V was clipped by 3 bases and J by 0 bases; unmatched bases: 4. The CDR3 loop reads CASSLRLAGSYNEQFF. CDR3 bases: TGTGCCAGCAGTTTGCGGCTAGCGGGCTCCTACAATGAGCAGTTCTTC.

The rearrangement links TRBV9 to TRBJ2-1; 13 nucleotides align to TRBD2. Trimming cost V 4 bases and J 5 bases; bases outside gene matches: 9. In germline, CDR1 is SGDLS, CDR2 YYNGEE. This CDR3 region has 17 residues. DNA for the CDR3: TGTGCCAGCAGCCCCCGCCGGACTAGCGGGGGACACAATGAGCAGTTCTTC. Residues: CASSPRRTSGGHNEQFF. Supplemented by reference TRBV9 and TRBJ2-1, the full variable domain reads DSGVTQTPKHLITATGQRVTLRCSPRSGDLSVYWYQQSLDQGLQFLIQYYNGEERAKGNILERFSAQQFPDLHSELNLSSLELGDSALYFCASSPRRTSGGHNEQFFGPGTRLTVL.

This chain links TRBV30 with TRBJ1-2, with 11 bases fitting TRBD1. There are 16 residues in the CDR3. The V segment lost 3 bases and the J segment 4 bases; nucleotides outside the gene matches: 10. Germline V gives CDR1 GTSNPN, CDR2 SVGIG (reference sequence). CDR3 region: CAWSHTLGTGGYGYTF. For the CDR3, the DNA is TGTGCCTGGAGCCATACCCTCGGGACAGGGGGCTATGGCTACACCTTC.

The chain combines TRBV14 with TRBJ2-3; TRBD2 is a possible D gene (6 bases). This CDR3 comprises 16 residues. V lost 6 bases to trimming and J lost 1 base, with 17 bases between them. Per germline, CDR1 SGHDN and CDR2 FVKESK. The CDR3 spells CASSPIPGLRTDTQYF. In DNA form, the CDR3 reads TGTGCCAGCAGTCCAATCCCGGGACTTCGCACAGATACGCAGTATTTT.

This sequence joins TRBV20-1 and TRBJ2-1; maybe TRBD2 (5 bases). Germline lookup yields CDR1 DFQATT and CDR2 SNEGSKA (reference sequence). The ends were cut back, 6 bases at V and 12 bases at J, with 21 bases in the middle. This CDR3 has 13 residues. The CDR3 DNA reads as TGCAGTGCGCCAGGAGAGGGCCCCTTGGGGCAGTTCTTC. It codes for CSAPGEGPLGQFF.

V usage is TRBV30 and J usage is TRBJ2-7; 9 bases map to TRBD1. With 4 bases clipped from V and 6 bases from J, the junction kept 7 bases outside the gene matches. The CDR3 is 13 amino acids. The germline V gene has CDR1 GTSNPN and CDR2 SVGIG (reference sequence). DNA of the CDR3: TGTGCCTGGACTGCCGGGACAGGGTCCGAGCAGTACTTC. Amino acids: CAWTAGTGSEQYF.

The J gene is TRBJ1-1, the V gene TRBV7-6, with D unclear. Between the trimmed V and J ends, which lost 5 bases and 1 base, there was a span of 8 bases. The CDR3 has 13 amino acids. Per the germline V gene, CDR1 is SGHVS and CDR2 is FNYEAQ. The DNA of the CDR3 is TGTGCCAGCAGCGTCAGGAGGAACACTGAAGCTTTCTTT. This translates into CASSVRRNTEAFF. The full variable domain, completed using reference TRBV7-6 and TRBJ1-1, is GAGVSQSPRYKVTKRGQDVALRCDPISGHVSLYWYRQALGQGPEFLTYFNYEAQQDKSGLPNDRFSAERPEGSISTLTIQRTEQRDSAMYRCASSVRRNTEAFFGQGTRLTVV.

The rearrangement joins TRBV7-9 to TRBJ2-5; 7 positions match TRBD1. Trimming removed 7 bases from V and 5 bases from J; junction bases left unmatched: 10. Germline-derived CDR1 and CDR2 are SEHNR and FQNEAQ (reference sequence). The CDR3 spans 14 residues. CDR3 nucleotides: TGTGCCAGCAAGGGGGACAGTCGGAGGGAGACCCAGTACTTC. Translated, it gives CASKGDSRRETQYF.

The V call is TRBV11-1, the J call TRBJ2-7; a possible D gene is TRBD1 (5 bases). Trimming shortened V by 3 bases and J by 3 bases, and 9 bases separated the two germline ends. CDR3 length: 13 residues. Germline loops: CDR1 SGHAT, CDR2 FQDESV (reference sequence). The CDR3 nucleotides are TGTGCCAGCAGCTTGTTAAGGGGCTACGAGCAGTACGTC. This codes for CASSLLRGYEQYV.

The chain couples TRBV29-1 to TRBJ1-2; TRBD1 agrees at 11 bases. J gave up 4 bases and V 7 bases, and 14 bases lay outside the gene matches. This CDR3 contains 16 residues. Germline lookup yields CDR1 SQVTM and CDR2 ANQGSEA. The DNA of the CDR3 is TGCAGCGCTACTACGGACAGGGGGCCCTACCTCTATGGCTACACCTTC. Its protein product is CSATTDRGPYLYGYTF.

The V and J genes are TRBV13 and TRBJ1-6; 7 nucleotides align to TRBD1. The CDR3 spans 14 residues. V gave up 5 bases and J gave up 7 bases; unmatched junction bases: 5. Germline values: CDR1 PRHDT, CDR2 FYEKMQ (reference sequence). This CDR3 is CASSGDRENSPLHF. The CDR3 DNA follows: TGTGCCAGCAGCGGAGACAGGGAGAATTCACCCCTCCACTTT.

The CDR3 DNA reads TGTGCCTGGAGTGGTGGGGGTCACTACGAGCAGTACGTC. This gives the protein CAWSGGGHYEQYV. The J gene is TRBJ2-7, the V gene TRBV30; D tentatively fits TRBD1 or TRBD2 (5 bases each). This CDR3 region has 13 residues. Trimming took off 1 base at V and 3 bases at J, with 10 bases between the two ends. The germline gives CDR1 GTSNPN, CDR2 SVGIG (reference sequence).

The V and J genes are TRBV30 and TRBJ1-1; a weak D match, TRBD1 (5 bases). Germline assignment: CDR1 GTSNPN and CDR2 SVGIG (reference sequence). The CDR3 extends over 13 amino acids. V was clipped by 2 bases and J by 7 bases, with 14 bases between them. The chain's CDR3 is CAWSLGGVIEAFF. The CDR3 coding sequence is TGTGCCTGGAGTTTGGGGGGGGTTATTGAAGCTTTCTTT.

The chain uses TRBV11-2 and TRBJ2-7; D is ambiguous. V dropped 1 base and J dropped 6 bases, with 4 bases sitting between them. Germline CDR1 and CDR2: SGHAT and FQNNGV. This CDR3 has 11 amino acids. The CDR3 region is CASSLGFEQYV. The CDR3 nucleotides are TGTGCCAGCAGCTTAGGATTCGAGCAGTACGTC.

The chain couples TRBV9 to TRBJ2-1, with TRBD1 matching 9 bases. Germline CDR1 and CDR2: SGDLS and YYNGEE. The CDR3 is made up of 15 amino acids. Trimming took 3 bases from V and 7 from J; bases not matched to a gene: 8. In DNA, the CDR3 is TGTGCCAGCAGCGACCGGGACAGGGAGGAGAATGAGCAGTTCTTC. Translation gives CASSDRDREENEQFF.

The chain carries TRBV7-3 and TRBJ2-1; D gene ambiguous. Trimming cost V 5 bases and J 8 bases, with 10 bases left between them. This CDR3 has 12 residues. CDR1 and CDR2 (germline): SGHTA, FQGTGA. CDR3 DNA sequence: TGTGCCAGCAGCCCCGACACCCATGAGCAGTTCTTC. Amino acids: CASSPDTHEQFF.

The chain uses TRBV18 and TRBJ2-7; D gene unclear. CDR3 size: 17 residues. The V gene lost 6 bases and the J gene lost 0 bases, with 21 bases spanning the gap. Germline-derived CDR1 and CDR2 are KGHSH and LQKENI. CDR3 nucleotides: TGTGCCAGCTCCCCTCAGGCCGGCAGAATATTCTCCTACGAGCAGTACTTC. Translating gives CASSPQAGRIFSYEQYF. Looking up the rest from reference TRBV18 and TRBJ2-7 gives the full variable domain: NAGVMQNPRHLVRRRGQEARLRCSPMKGHSHVYWYRQLPEEGLKFMVYLQKENIIDESGMPKERFSAEFPKEGPSILRIQQVVRGDSAAYFCASSPQAGRIFSYEQYFGPGTRLTVT.

This chain links TRBV3-1 with TRBJ2-7; 7 bases agree with TRBD2. The V gene end was trimmed by 2 bases and the J gene end by 6 bases; junction bases not matched to a gene: 1. There are 12 residues in the CDR3. Germline CDR1 and CDR2: LGHDT and YNNKEL (reference sequence). The CDR3 DNA follows: TGTGCCAGCAGCCAACCGGGAGGCGAGCAGTACTTC. Translation: CASSQPGGEQYF.

This clonotype appeared once. The CDR3 reads CSVLDGNSYEQYF. CDR3 DNA: TGCAGCGTCTTAGACGGCAACTCCTACGAGCAGTACTTC. V gene TRBV29-1 combines with J gene TRBJ2-7; D remains ambiguous. The CDR3 is made up of 13 amino acids. In germline, CDR1 is SQVTM, CDR2 ANQGSEA. V lost 6 bases, J lost 0 bases, and 12 bases lay in between.

This clonotype was seen once. The rearrangement joins TRBV7-3 to TRBJ2-1, with D possibly being TRBD2 (5 bases). The V gene's germline CDR1 is SGHTA and CDR2 FQGTGA. Trimming shortened V by 7 bases and J by 2 bases, and 15 bases separated the two germline ends. The CDR3 is 15 amino acids. The CDR3 DNA reads TGTGCCAGCACCGATAGCGCCCTAGCCTACAATGAGCAGTTCTTC. Encoded protein: CASTDSALAYNEQFF.

The genes are TRBV15 and TRBJ2-6; 7 nucleotides line up with TRBD1. Germline assignment: CDR1 LNHNV and CDR2 YYDKDF (reference sequence). This CDR3 comprises 17 residues. J lost 1 base, V lost 2 bases, and 5 bases had no gene match. In nucleotides, the CDR3 is TGTGCCACCAGCAGACAAGACAGGGAGTCTGGGGCCAACGTCCTGACTTTC. Its translation is CATSRQDRESGANVLTF.

The chain uses TRBV29-1 and TRBJ1-2; weak D call: TRBD1 (6 bases). Germline V lookup: CDR1 SQVTM, CDR2 ANQGSEA. This CDR3 has 14 amino acids. V dropped 3 bases and J dropped 3 bases, with 14 bases sitting between them. In DNA form, the CDR3 reads TGCAGCGTTGAGACCGGACAGTCCTACTATGGCTACACCTTC. Protein: CSVETGQSYYGYTF.